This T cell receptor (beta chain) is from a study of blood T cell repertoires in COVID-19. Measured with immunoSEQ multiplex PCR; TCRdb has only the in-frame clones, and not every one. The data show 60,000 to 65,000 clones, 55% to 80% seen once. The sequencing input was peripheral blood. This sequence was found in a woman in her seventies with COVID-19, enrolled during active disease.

The CDR3 sequence is CASSGDRVRGYTF. CDR3 bases: TGTGCCAGCAGCGGGGACAGGGTCCGTGGCTACACCTTC. J is TRBJ1-2 and V is TRBV6-6; 9 bases map to TRBD1. This CDR3 is built from 13 residues. The J segment lost 7 bases and the V segment lost 6 bases, leaving 6 bases of the junction unmatched. Germline CDR1 and CDR2: MNHNY and SVGAGI (reference sequence).